Presented here are 22 T cell receptor beta chains from one specimen sequenced in a study of metastatic and nonmetastatic thyroid tumors (TCRdb year 2020). Receptors were amplified or captured by PCR. Sequencing used an Illumina HiSeq 4000. TCRdb reanalyzed the raw reads on its own, using fastp at Q25 for trimming and MiXCR for clone calling, and kept in-frame beta chains. The sample data list some 22,000 clones, and under 25% of these were observed just once. Roughly 13% of the sample belongs to the ten largest clones. No patient had received any treatment before thyroid surgery. Sequenced input: blood. The source is a male donor with papillary thyroid cancer or a benign thyroid nodule (not recorded which). Some clones in this sample may be carry-over from other donors' samples.

This clone came up many times. This chain joins TRBV11-2 and TRBJ2-5, with TRBD2 matching 7 bases. Germline CDR1 and CDR2: SGHAT and FQNNGV. The ends lost 0 bases at V and 2 bases at J; junction bases unmatched: 3. This CDR3 region has 15 residues. The CDR3 sequence: CASSLDWGGQETQYF. In DNA form, the CDR3 reads TGTGCCAGCAGCTTAGATTGGGGGGGTCAAGAGACCCAGTACTTC. The full variable domain, with the rest looked up from reference TRBV11-2 and TRBJ2-5, is EAGVAQSPRYKIIEKRQSVAFWCNPISGHATLYWYQQILGQGPKLLIQFQNNGVVDDSQLPKDRFSAERLKGVDSTLKIQPAKLEDSAVYLCASSLDWGGQETQYFGPGTRLLVL.

This rearrangement joins TRBV5-1 to TRBJ2-7, with D hard to call. The CDR3 contains 12 residues. In germline, CDR1 is SGHRS, CDR2 YFSETQ. V lost 6 bases, J lost 4 bases, and 11 bases lay in between. DNA for the CDR3: TGCGCCAGCATCTCGGACGGATACGAGCAGTACTTC. Protein: CASISDGYEQYF. The full variable domain, completed using reference TRBV5-1 and TRBJ2-7, is KAGVTQTPRYLIKTRGQQVTLSCSPISGHRSVSWYQQTPGQGLQFLFEYFSETQRNKGNFPGRFSGRQFSNSRSEMNVSTLELGDSALYLCASISDGYEQYFGPGTRLTVT.

This clone was seen ten or more times. This chain connects TRBV10-3 to TRBJ2-2; no definite D call. The germline V gene encodes CDR1 ENHRY and CDR2 SYGVKD. This CDR3 is built from 11 residues. With 7 bases removed from V and 4 bases from J, the gap between germline ends came to 4 bases. The CDR3 bases are TGTGCCATCATGGCCACCGGGGAGCTGTTTTTT. Protein sequence: CAIMATGELFF.

This clone was counted at least ten times. The chain carries TRBV5-6 and TRBJ2-5; D is ambiguous. V lost 0 bases, J lost 4 bases, and 4 bases lay in between. Germline-derived CDR1 and CDR2 are SGHDT and YYEEEE. This CDR3 region has 12 residues. The CDR3 DNA is TGTGCCAGCAGCTTGGTCGGAGAGACCCAGTACTTC. This codes for CASSLVGETQYF.

The rearrangement uses TRBV19 and TRBJ1-5; no firm D call. V was clipped by 8 bases and J by 3 bases, with 17 bases between them. This CDR3 is built from 15 residues. Germline V gives CDR1 LNHDA, CDR2 SQIVND (reference sequence). CDR3 region: CASDPTDGFNQPQHF. The CDR3 nucleotides are TGTGCCAGTGATCCGACGGACGGATTCAATCAGCCCCAGCATTTT.

This clone was found many times. CDR3 loop: CASKRATGGSYEQYF. As DNA, the CDR3 is TGTGCCAGTAAACGAGCGACAGGGGGTTCCTACGAGCAGTACTTC. The chain uses TRBV19 and TRBJ2-7, with TRBD1 matching 9 bases. The CDR3 spans 15 residues. Germline loops: CDR1 LNHDA, CDR2 SQIVND (reference sequence). V was clipped by 7 bases and J by 1 base; unmatched bases: 8.

This clone qualifies as medium-sized. The chain is built from TRBV4-2 and TRBJ2-7, with TRBD1 matching 9 bases. The length of the CDR3 is 18 residues. CDR1 is LGHNA and CDR2 is YNFKEQ in the germline V gene. The V and J ends lost 1 base and 3 bases, in that order; junction bases with no gene match: 13. CDR3 nucleotides: TGTGCCAGCAGCCAAGCCATGGCTGCCGGGACAGGGATCTACGAGCAGTACTTC. Translated, it gives CASSQAMAAGTGIYEQYF.

This clone has more than one count but fewer than ten. This sequence may be a read error, since a much larger clone differs from it by one base. This sample also contains other DNA sequences that code for the same CDR3. In DNA form, the CDR3 reads TGCGCCAGTAGTCGACAGGGGATCTCCTACGAGCAGTACTTC. Its translation: CASSRQGISYEQYF. The chain combines TRBV6-2 or TRBV6-3 with TRBJ2-7; 8 bases match TRBD1. Germline CDR1 is MNHEY and CDR2 is SVGEGT. This CDR3 comprises 14 residues.

This clone occurred many times. CDR3 coding DNA: TGTGCCAGCAGTTCGAGCGGGAGTGGAGTAGATACGCAGTATTTT. This encodes CASSSSGSGVDTQYF. The chain has TRBV28 and TRBJ2-3, with 8 bases fitting TRBD2. The junction had 8 bases not matched to a gene; V was cut back by 4 bases and J by 5 bases. This CDR3 contains 15 residues. Germline V gene lookup returns CDR1 MDHEN and CDR2 SYDVKM.

This clone has a count of ten or more. The chain couples TRBV11-2 to TRBJ1-4; D is perhaps TRBD1 (6 bases). In germline, CDR1 is SGHAT, CDR2 FQNNGV. V shed 5 bases and J shed 11 bases, with 15 bases lying between them. This CDR3 region has 13 residues. CDR3 in amino acids: CASSEGGARKLFF. As DNA, the CDR3 is TGTGCCAGCAGCGAGGGGGGGGCACGTAAACTGTTTTTT.

The rearrangement links TRBV20-1 to TRBJ2-7; 10 positions agree with TRBD1. From germline, CDR1 is DFQATT and CDR2 SNEGSKA (reference sequence). The CDR3 consists of 15 residues. V dropped 0 bases and J dropped 3; count of bases not matched to a gene: 5. The CDR3 sequence: CSARDPDRGFYEQYF. The DNA of the CDR3 is TGCAGTGCTAGAGATCCGGACAGGGGGTTCTACGAGCAGTACTTC.

V gene TRBV11-1 combines with J gene TRBJ2-2; 7 positions agree with TRBD2. The CDR3 length is 17 residues. Germline-derived CDR1 and CDR2 are SGHAT and FQDESV (reference sequence). After removal of 1 base from V and 4 bases from J, the junction contained 9 bases not matched to a gene. Here the CDR3 reads CASSLGTRGRGTGELFF. The CDR3 nucleotides read TGTGCCAGCAGCTTAGGGACTAGAGGGAGGGGCACCGGGGAGCTGTTTTTT. Full variable domain (rest looked up from reference TRBV11-1 and TRBJ2-2): EAEVAQSPRYKITEKSQAVAFWCDPISGHATLYWYRQILGQGPELLVQFQDESVVDDSQLPKDRFSAERLKGVDSTLKIQPAELGDSAMYLCASSLGTRGRGTGELFFGEGSRLTVL.

This clone was recorded at least ten times. This sequence joins TRBV6-1 and TRBJ1-5; D gene ambiguous. This CDR3 region has 12 residues. CDR1 is MNHNS, CDR2 SASEGT, per germline. V lost 10 bases to trimming and J lost 0 bases, with 7 bases between them. CDR3 DNA: TGTGCCACCGAATCTAGCAATCAGCCCCAGCATTTT. Amino acid sequence: CATESSNQPQHF.

The V call is TRBV27, the J call TRBJ2-7, with D tentatively TRBD1 or TRBD2 (5 bases each). From germline, CDR1 is MNHEY and CDR2 SMNVEV (reference sequence). V lost 7 bases and J 6 bases, leaving 19 bases between the germline ends. This CDR3 is 14 amino acids long. This CDR3 reads CASIPNKAGTEQYF. The DNA for the CDR3 is TGTGCCAGCATCCCCAACAAGGCAGGGACCGAGCAGTACTTC.

A word on this clone: A read error may be the cause here, since a much bigger clone is one base away. The V gene is TRBV28, the J gene TRBJ1-5; the D is unclear. Deletions cut 11 bases from V and 0 bases from J, with 23 bases between. Germline CDR1 is MDHEN and CDR2 is SYDVKM. The CDR3 has 17 amino acids. Here the CDR3 reads CAASSTAADPSNQPQHF. DNA for the CDR3: TGTGCCGCCAGTTCAACCGCGGCAGACCCTAGCAATCAGCCCCAGCATTTT.

The J gene is TRBJ2-7, the V gene TRBV20-1; D gene unclear. The CDR3 has 15 amino acids. The germline V gene encodes CDR1 DFQATT and CDR2 SNEGSKA (reference sequence). V was trimmed by 0 bases and J by 6 bases, leaving 18 bases between them. The chain's CDR3 is CSARDPRVNMGEQYF. CDR3 DNA sequence: TGCAGTGCTAGAGACCCCCGCGTTAACATGGGCGAGCAGTACTTC.

The chain joins TRBV19 to TRBJ2-7; TRBD1 matches at 7 bases. V lost 8 bases, J lost 6 bases, and 4 bases stayed unmatched. The CDR3 totals 11 residues. CDR1 and CDR2 from the germline V gene are LNHDA and SQIVND (reference sequence). CDR3 amino acids: CASSGQAEQYF. The CDR3 nucleotides read TGTGCCAGTTCAGGACAGGCCGAGCAGTACTTC. Filled out from reference TRBV19 and TRBJ2-7, the complete variable domain reads DGGITQSPKYLFRKEGQNVTLSCEQNLNHDAMYWYRQDPGQGLRLIYYSQIVNDFQKGDIAEGYSVSREKKESFPLTVTSAQKNPTAFYLCASSGQAEQYFGPGTRLTVT.

This clone has at least ten counts. V usage is TRBV2 and J usage is TRBJ2-1; D is perhaps TRBD2 (6 bases). Trimming took off 8 bases at V and 7 bases at J, with 15 bases between the two ends. CDR3 length equals 13 residues. The germline gives CDR1 SNHLY, CDR2 FYNNEI. CDR3 residues: CASAGTVVNEQFF. Here the CDR3 DNA reads TGTGCCAGCGCGGGAACGGTAGTTAATGAGCAGTTCTTC.

This clone showed up many times. This sequence joins TRBV7-6 and TRBJ2-3, with TRBD2 as a possible D gene (6 bases). Between the trimmed V and J ends, which lost 4 bases and 5 bases, there was a span of 22 bases. The CDR3 length is 17 residues. CDR1 is SGHVS and CDR2 is FNYEAQ in the germline V gene. The CDR3 loop is CASSSVLREIDGDTQYF. Here the CDR3 DNA reads TGTGCCAGCAGCTCGGTCCTACGGGAGATAGATGGAGATACGCAGTATTTT.

In regard to this clone: The junction differs from germline at one of its ends, possibly a read error. The rearrangement links TRBV12-3 or TRBV12-4 to TRBJ2-7; tentatively, D is TRBD1 (6 bases). This CDR3 spans 10 amino acids. CDR3 in amino acids: CVSRGYEQYF. The CDR3, as DNA: TGCGTCAGCAGGGGCTACGAGCAGTACTTC.

This clone showed up just a few times. The chain links TRBV28 to TRBJ1-1; 8 positions agree with TRBD1. The trim removed 7 bases at V and 1 base at J, leaving 11 bases unmatched. CDR3 length equals 16 residues. CDR1 is MDHEN and CDR2 is SYDVKM in the germline V gene. The CDR3 is CASIHRQGRGNTEAFF. CDR3 coding DNA: TGTGCCAGCATCCACCGACAGGGGAGGGGGAACACTGAAGCTTTCTTT.

This clone was counted ten times or more. In the same sample, other DNA sequences code for this CDR3. The chain links TRBV12-5 to TRBJ2-3; the match to TRBD2 covers 7 bases. Germline V gene sequence: CDR1 LGHNT, CDR2 FRNRAP. Unmatched junction bases numbered 2, after V lost 5 bases and J lost 0 bases. This CDR3 comprises 14 residues. CDR3 amino acids: CASGSGVSTDTQYF. In nucleotides, the CDR3 is TGTGCTAGTGGTAGCGGGGTAAGCACAGATACGCAGTATTTT.